The sequence of this TCR beta chain was determined in a study of T cell responses to AZD1222 COVID-19 vaccine. This clone was seen only once. Its target is unknown. Profiled with immunoSEQ multiplex PCR; TCRdb holds only in-frame clones, not every one. The sample contains fewer than 150,000 clones, around nine tenths of which appear only once. Findings of the study overall: The breadth and depth of Spike-specific TCRs increased once two AZD1222 doses had been given. Among vaccine-associated CD4 TCRs, coverage spanned spike, with dominance at 160-218 and 743-854.

The source material was peripheral blood, sampled on day 0 of AZD1222 vaccination. This TCR was sampled from an adult in good health.

The CDR3 loop reads CASSYDRGGEYEQYF. In DNA form, the CDR3 reads TGTGCCAGCAGTTACGACAGGGGGGGAGAATACGAGCAGTACTTC. The chain employs TRBV6-5 and TRBJ2-7, with 9 bases matching TRBD1. CDR1 is MNHEY and CDR2 is SVGAGI in the germline V gene. CDR3 length: 15 residues. V was clipped by 2 bases and J by 4 bases; unmatched bases: 6.